Here is one TCR beta chain with its context. This clone was found a few times. No cognate antigen has been identified for it. Qualities for individual bases were not recorded, and no much larger clone is one base off. The data belong to a study of control samples from healthy donors and cancer patients (TCRdb year 2020). The receptor library was made with the immunoSEQ multiplex PCR assay. Drawn from immuneACCESS, this table holds only the in-frame rearrangements with V and J called that TCRdb kept. Clones are partly lost; checked studies trace under half to an unresolved V gene and leave the rest unexplained. This sample is represented by 57,000 or so clones; about 95% of them were singletons. The ten largest clonotypes hold roughly 4% of the sample. V loses 6 bases at its end and J loses 5 bases; junction bases beyond the gene matches: 9. CDR1 LGHNT and CDR2 FRNRAP were looked up in the germline V gene. From the cysteine through the phenylalanine, the CDR3 covers 14 amino acids. CDR3 DNA is the only sequence kept; it has 42 bases, read in frame from the first base.

The rearrangement joined TRBV12-5 to TRBJ1-2; TRBD1 aligns with 7 central bases. This receptor was identified in a man aged 25 to 45 in good health. The sequenced material came from blood. Here is the DNA: TGTGCTAGTGGCAATCCGGGACAGACTTATGGCTACACCTTC. Translated, this is CASGNPGQTYGYTF.